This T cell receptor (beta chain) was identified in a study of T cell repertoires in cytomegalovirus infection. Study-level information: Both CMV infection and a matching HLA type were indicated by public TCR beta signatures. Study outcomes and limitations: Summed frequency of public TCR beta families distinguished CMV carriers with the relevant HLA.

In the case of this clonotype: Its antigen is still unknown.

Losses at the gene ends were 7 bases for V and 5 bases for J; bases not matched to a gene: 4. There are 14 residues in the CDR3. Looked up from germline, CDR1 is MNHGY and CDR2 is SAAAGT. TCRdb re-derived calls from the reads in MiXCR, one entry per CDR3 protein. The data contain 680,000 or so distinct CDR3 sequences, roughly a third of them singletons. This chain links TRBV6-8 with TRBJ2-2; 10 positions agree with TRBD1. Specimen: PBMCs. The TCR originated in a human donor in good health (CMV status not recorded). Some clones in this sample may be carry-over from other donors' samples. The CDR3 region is CASNLGQGTGELFF. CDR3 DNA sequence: TGTGCCAGCAACCTGGGACAGGGGACCGGGGAGCTGTTTTTT.